A single sample gave rise to the 29 T cell receptor beta chains below, sequenced in a study of T cells in women clearing cervical HPV infection (dated by TCRdb to between 2018 and 2020). The library relied on the immunoSEQ multiplex PCR assay. TCRdb took over this immuneACCESS table, retaining in-frame rearrangements with V and J assigned. Such tables are incomplete; in checked studies, under half of the missing clones stem from an unresolved V gene, and the remainder is unexplained. The sample's clone listing holds around 30,000 clones. The ten largest clones capture 22% of the sample. The material sequenced was blood buffy coat. These receptors were taken from a woman aged 18-69 years with a cervical HPV16 infection that either progressed to CIN3+ or cleared (not recorded which).

Comment on this clone: The observed sequence ends 3 residues before the CDR3 terminus, with the missing tail filled in from the germline J gene. The V and J genes are TRBV20-1 and TRBJ2-5, with a possible D match to TRBD2 (6 bases). CDR1 is DFQATT, CDR2 SNEGSKA, per germline (reference sequence). V was cut by 6 bases and J by 4 bases, with 18 bases left in between. The CDR3 length is 14 residues. The CDR3 spells CSASVVGRGETQYF. Incomplete CDR3 DNA: TGCAGTGCCAGCGTAGTCGGGCGGGGAGAGACC.

Notes on this clone: The sequence runs out 3 residues before the end of the CDR3; the remainder is reconstructed from the germline J gene. The chain couples TRBV11-2 to TRBJ1-2; 8 positions agree with TRBD1. Germline CDR1 and CDR2: SGHAT and FQNNGV. The trim removed 4 bases at V and 5 bases at J, leaving 3 bases unmatched. CDR3 length equals 13 residues. The sequenced CDR3 bases are TGTGCCAGCAGCTCGACAGGGGTTTATGGC. Translating gives CASSSTGVYG. The entire CDR3 sequence reads CASSSTGVYGYTF.

Remarks on this clone: The observed sequence ends 3 residues before the CDR3 terminus, with the missing tail filled in from the germline J gene. The V and J genes are TRBV18 and TRBJ1-1, with a tentative D call TRBD1 (6 bases). CDR1 is KGHSH, CDR2 LQKENI, per germline. The V end lost 1 base, the J end lost 2 bases, and 11 bases lay between the germline ends. This CDR3 is 15 amino acids long. The sequenced part of the CDR3 DNA is TGTGCCAGCTCACCACGGGGGCAGGCCAACACTGAA. It specifies CASSPRGQANTE. The entire CDR3 protein is CASSPRGQANTEAFF.

Incomplete CDR3 DNA: TGTGCCAGCAGCTTAGCGGCGGGGGAAAACACTGAA. Its translation is CASSLAAGENTE. The CDR3 in its entirety is CASSLAAGENTEAFF. V is TRBV7-9 and J is TRBJ1-1; D is perhaps TRBD1 (5 bases). The read terminates 3 residues ahead of where the CDR3 ends, so the germline J gene completes it. The CDR3 has 15 amino acids. The V end lost 0 bases, the J end lost 2 bases, and 10 bases lay between the germline ends. The germline gives CDR1 SEHNR, CDR2 FQNEAQ (reference sequence).

Comments on this clone: The observed sequence ends 3 residues before the CDR3 terminus, with the missing tail filled in from the germline J gene. The chain has TRBV9 and TRBJ2-1; 9 nucleotides align to TRBD1. This CDR3 has 16 amino acids. Per the germline V gene, CDR1 is SGDLS and CDR2 is YYNGEE. The J segment lost 8 bases and the V segment lost 3 bases, leaving 12 bases of the junction unmatched. The chain's CDR3 is CASSAVPMDRGYEQFF. The sequenced CDR3 bases are TGTGCCAGCAGCGCAGTTCCAATGGACAGGGGCTATGAG.

Comments on this clone: The sequence runs out 3 residues before the end of the CDR3; the remainder is reconstructed from the germline J gene. The chain employs TRBV6-1 and TRBJ2-6; perhaps TRBD2 as D (5 bases). Germline V gene data show CDR1 as MNHNS and CDR2 as SASEGT. The CDR3 spans 16 residues. The V and J ends lost 1 base and 0 bases respectively, with 7 bases between them. The CDR3 is CASSEGRASGANVLTF. The DNA read from the CDR3 is TGTGCCAGCAGTGAAGGGCGGGCCTCTGGGGCCAACGTC.

To note about this clone: The germline gene is not matched at one end of the junction; a read error may be the cause. The read is 3 residues too short to cover the CDR3 end, so that end is filled in from the germline J gene. Different DNA sequences within this sample yield the same CDR3. The chain combines TRBV19 with TRBJ1-3, with TRBD1 as a possible D gene (5 bases). This CDR3 is built from 14 residues. Germline loops: CDR1 LNHDA, CDR2 SQIVND (reference sequence). CDR3 DNA (partial): TGTGCCAGTACCGCCGGCCAGGGAGGAAACACA. Amino acids: CASTAGQGGNT. The whole CDR3 protein reads CASTAGQGGNTIYF.

As regards this clone: Sequencing ends 3 residues short of the CDR3 end; the germline J gene provides the rest. V and J are TRBV11-2 and TRBJ2-1; no firm D call. The ends were cut back, 1 base at V and 7 bases at J, with 8 bases in the middle. Germline lookup yields CDR1 SGHAT and CDR2 FQNNGV. The CDR3 totals 13 residues. The CDR3 DNA, read in part, is TGTGCCAGCAGCTTAGTTATGCGGAATGAG. Translated, it gives CASSLVMRNE. The CDR3, in full, reads CASSLVMRNEQFF.

About this clone: The CDR3 end falls 3 residues outside the read, so it is completed with the germline J gene. The chain couples TRBV20-1 to TRBJ2-1; 11 bases align to TRBD2. This CDR3 has 14 amino acids. Trimming took 3 bases from V and 6 from J; bases not matched to a gene: 4. Looked up from germline, CDR1 is DFQATT and CDR2 is SNEGSKA (reference sequence). Here the CDR3 reads CSASILAGGNEQFF. The CDR3 DNA, read in part, is TGCAGTGCTAGCATCCTAGCGGGAGGCAATGAG.

The part of the CDR3 DNA that was read is TGTGCCAGCAGCGCCTACTTACAGGGCGATCAGCCC. Translated, it gives CASSAYLQGDQP. The CDR3 reads in full as CASSAYLQGDQPQHF. The chain carries TRBV7-6 and TRBJ1-5, with a weak D call TRBD1 (6 bases). The CDR3 end falls 3 residues outside the read, so it is completed with the germline J gene. Trimming cost V 5 bases and J 5 bases, with 16 bases left between them. CDR1 SGHVS and CDR2 FNYEAQ come from the germline V gene. CDR3 size: 15 residues. The variable domain in full, completed from reference TRBV7-6 and TRBJ1-5, reads GAGVSQSPRYKVTKRGQDVALRCDPISGHVSLYWYRQALGQGPEFLTYFNYEAQQDKSGLPNDRFSAERPEGSISTLTIQRTEQRDSAMYRCASSAYLQGDQPQHFGDGTRLSIL.

Remarks on this clone: The observed sequence ends 3 residues before the CDR3 terminus, with the missing tail filled in from the germline J gene. V gene TRBV30 combines with J gene TRBJ1-3, with no clear D. The germline V gene encodes CDR1 GTSNPN and CDR2 SVGIG (reference sequence). Deletions cut 0 bases from V and 0 bases from J, with 12 bases between. The CDR3 length is 16 residues. The CDR3 bases that were read are TGTGCCTGGAGTGTACTCGGTAACCCCTCTGGAAACACC. It specifies CAWSVLGNPSGNT. The entire CDR3 protein is CAWSVLGNPSGNTIYF.

In the case of this clone: The read comes to an end 3 residues before the CDR3 does, leaving the germline J gene to fill in the end. The V gene is TRBV19, the J gene TRBJ1-2, with D perhaps TRBD1 (5 bases). Germline V gene sequence: CDR1 LNHDA, CDR2 SQIVND (reference sequence). The CDR3 contains 14 residues. CDR3 sequence reads: CASSATAGSYDYTF. Incomplete CDR3 DNA: TGTGCCAGTAGTGCGACAGCCGGCTCCTACGAC.

For this clone: Read coverage stops 3 residues before the CDR3 terminus; the germline J gene supplies the remainder. This chain connects TRBV2 to TRBJ2-2, with 10 bases aligning to TRBD1. This CDR3 comprises 15 residues. CDR1 is SNHLY, CDR2 FYNNEI, per germline. The part of the CDR3 DNA that was read is TGTGCCAGCAGTGCCTCGGGACAGGGGAATTCACCG. This sequence encodes CASSASGQGNSP. The whole CDR3 region reads CASSASGQGNSPLFF. The full variable domain, its missing parts supplied by reference TRBV2 and TRBJ2-2, is EPEVTQTPSHQVTQMGQEVILRCVPISNHLYFYWYRQILGQKVEFLVSFYNNEISEKSEIFDDQFSVERPDGSNFTLKIRSTKLEDSAMYFCASSASGQGNSPLFFGEGSRLTVL.

As for this clone: Coverage ceases 3 residues before the CDR3 finishes, and the germline J gene fills in the end. The J gene is TRBJ2-3, the V gene TRBV19, with 8 bases matching TRBD1. Germline loops: CDR1 LNHDA, CDR2 SQIVND (reference sequence). This CDR3 has 16 residues. CDR3 loop: CASSIGTGPGNQPQYF. CDR3 bases read: TGTGCCAGTAGTATTGGGACAGGCCCAGGCAATCAGCCG.

Comments on this clone: The read ends 3 residues early relative to the CDR3; the germline J gene fills the gap. The chain couples TRBV18 to TRBJ2-7; D possibly corresponds to TRBD2 (6 bases). Germline assignment: CDR1 KGHSH and CDR2 LQKENI. The V end was cut by 3 bases, the J end by 4 bases, with 10 bases between. The CDR3 length is 13 residues. The CDR3 sequence is CASSPLGGYEQYF. The covered CDR3 bases are TGTGCCAGCTCACCGCTCGGGGGATACGAG.

Notes on this clone: The CDR3 end is not reached by the read, which stops 3 residues before it; the germline J gene fills it in. The chain recombines TRBV7-3 with TRBJ2-1; TRBD2 aligns across 7 bases. The CDR3 consists of 16 residues. V lost 0 bases to trimming and J lost 0 bases; unmatched junction nucleotides: 2. The germline gives CDR1 SGHTA, CDR2 FQGTGA. CDR3 DNA (partial): TGTGCCAGCAGCTTAACCGGGGGGAGCTCCTACAATGAG. This encodes CASSLTGGSSYNE. The complete CDR3 reads CASSLTGGSSYNEQFF.

In the case of this clone: The read comes to an end 3 residues before the CDR3 does, leaving the germline J gene to fill in the end. This chain links TRBV19 with TRBJ2-7; 7 bases agree with TRBD1. The germline V gene encodes CDR1 LNHDA and CDR2 SQIVND (reference sequence). CDR3 length: 15 residues. V shed 4 bases, J shed 2 bases, and the junction held 8 bases outside the gene matches. The covered CDR3 bases are TGTGCCAGTAGTACTCCGGGACAGATTCCCTACGAG. Translation: CASSTPGQIPYE. The complete CDR3 sequence is CASSTPGQIPYEQYF.

The chain's CDR3 is CASSETSGRGLGYNEQFF. The covered CDR3 bases are TGTGCCAGCAGCGAAACTAGCGGGAGGGGCCTGGGGTACAATGAG. V usage is TRBV3-1 (or the pseudogene TRBV3-2) and J usage is TRBJ2-1, with 13 nucleotides matching TRBD2. Read sequence stops 3 residues before the CDR3 end, and the germline J gene provides the missing end. V was pared by 5 bases and J by 4 bases, with 11 bases of the junction left unmatched. This CDR3 is 18 amino acids long. Germline V gene lookup returns CDR1 LGHDT and CDR2 YNNKEL (reference sequence).

Comments on this clone: Read data end 3 residues before the CDR3 end; the end is taken from the germline J gene. The rearrangement uses TRBV20-1 and TRBJ1-2, with a weak D call TRBD1 (5 bases). Germline V gives CDR1 DFQATT, CDR2 SNEGSKA (reference sequence). Between the trimmed V and J ends, which lost 5 bases and 2 bases, there was a span of 15 bases. This CDR3 spans 14 amino acids. The CDR3 is CSAARGDVNYGYTF. The CDR3 bases that were read are TGCAGTGCTGCCCGGGGGGATGTGAACTATGGC.

Comments on this clone: With the read ending 3 residues before the CDR3 end, the germline J gene is used to fill in that end. The V gene is TRBV30, the J gene TRBJ2-2; 8 bases are a match to TRBD1. CDR1 is GTSNPN and CDR2 is SVGIG in the germline V gene (reference sequence). The CDR3 consists of 13 residues. The DNA read from the CDR3 is TGTGCCTGGGACAGGGGACCTAATGAAAAG. Translating gives CAWDRGPNEK. The CDR3 as a whole reads CAWDRGPNEKLFF. Variable domain in full (rest from reference TRBV30 and TRBJ2-2): SQTIHQWPATLVQPVGSPLSLECTVEGTSNPNLYWYRQAAGRGLQLLFYSVGIGQISSEVPQNLSASRPQDRQFILSSKKLLLSDSGFYLCAWDRGPNEKLFFGEGSRLTVL.

CDR3 bases read: TGTGCCAGCAGCCCCGGACTAGCGGTCTACAATGAC. Protein product: CASSPGLAVYND. The entire CDR3 protein reads CASSPGLAVYNDYTF. The chain has TRBV7-9 and TRBJ1-2, with no clear D. The read terminates 3 residues ahead of where the CDR3 ends, so the germline J gene completes it. Germline V gene data show CDR1 as SEHNR and CDR2 as FQNEAQ (reference sequence). This CDR3 is 15 amino acids long.

Turning to this clone: The read halts 3 residues ahead of the CDR3 end, with the missing end drawn from the germline J gene. This chain connects TRBV20-1 to TRBJ2-7, with 7 bases lining up with TRBD1. The CDR3 runs 14 residues. Germline CDR1 reads DFQATT; CDR2 reads SNEGSKA (reference sequence). The V gene end was trimmed by 5 bases and the J gene end by 1 base; junction bases not matched to a gene: 8. CDR3 amino acids: CSALSGTVSYEQYF. Incomplete CDR3 DNA: TGCAGTGCTTTATCTGGGACAGTATCCTACGAG.

Concerning this clone itself: The CDR3 extends 3 residues past the end of the read, so its final part is completed from the germline J gene. The rearrangement joins TRBV5-1 to TRBJ2-2; TRBD1 matches at 10 bases. This CDR3 has 15 residues. Germline V lookup: CDR1 SGHRS, CDR2 YFSETQ. J gave up 3 bases and V 5 bases, and 4 bases lay outside the gene matches. The CDR3: CASSSGQGDTGELFF. The part of the CDR3 DNA that was read is TGCGCCAGCAGTTCAGGACAGGGGGACACCGGGGAG.

With respect to this clone: Coverage ceases 3 residues before the CDR3 finishes, and the germline J gene fills in the end. V usage is TRBV7-6 and J usage is TRBJ1-2; D gene uncertain. Germline V gene lookup returns CDR1 SGHVS and CDR2 FNYEAQ. The CDR3 spans 18 residues. Here the CDR3 reads CASSPRAGGIASTDTYTF. Incomplete CDR3 DNA: TGTGCCAGCAGCCCGCGAGCGGGAGGGATTGCTAGCACAGATACC.

With respect to this clone: The sequence runs out 3 residues before the end of the CDR3; the remainder is reconstructed from the germline J gene. The chain carries TRBV4-1 and TRBJ2-5; D remains ambiguous. In germline, CDR1 is MGHRA, CDR2 YSYEKL. This CDR3 is 15 amino acids long. Trimming shortened V by 4 bases and J by 1 base, and 13 bases separated the two germline ends. CDR3 amino acids: CASSRETWPQETQYF. The CDR3 bases that were read are TGCGCCAGCAGCCGAGAGACTTGGCCCCAAGAGACC.

To note about this clone: The read terminates 3 residues ahead of where the CDR3 ends, so the germline J gene completes it. This chain joins TRBV18 and TRBJ1-2; TRBD1 agrees at 7 bases. The CDR3 sequence is 16 residues long. Germline CDR1 is KGHSH and CDR2 is LQKENI. The covered CDR3 bases are TGTGCCAGCTCACCACAGGAGGGGGCTCTTTACAATGAC. Translation gives CASSPQEGALYND. The entire CDR3 is CASSPQEGALYNDYTF.

A note on this clone: The read stops 3 residues short of the end of the CDR3; the missing end is completed from the germline J gene. J is TRBJ1-1 and V is TRBV11-2; possibly TRBD1 for D (5 bases). Germline V gene lookup returns CDR1 SGHAT and CDR2 FQNNGV. Trimming shortened V by 3 bases and J by 1 base, and 6 bases separated the two germline ends. This CDR3 spans 13 amino acids. The CDR3 DNA, read in part, is TGTGCCAGCAGCTTGGGGCCGAACACTGAA. Its protein is CASSLGPNTE. The complete CDR3 reads CASSLGPNTEAFF.

In the case of this clone: Sequencing ends 3 residues short of the CDR3 end; the germline J gene provides the rest. This chain connects TRBV20-1 to TRBJ1-1; D gene ambiguous. The germline V gene encodes CDR1 DFQATT and CDR2 SNEGSKA (reference sequence). The CDR3 totals 12 residues. Trimming removed 6 bases from V and 2 bases from J, with 10 bases in between. This CDR3 reads CSARRVNTEAFF. CDR3 DNA (partial): TGCAGTGCCCGCCGGGTAAACACTGAA.

A remark on this clone: With the read ending 3 residues before the CDR3 end, the germline J gene is used to fill in that end. This chain uses TRBV7-2 with TRBJ2-3; the match to TRBD1 covers 8 bases. Germline V gene lookup returns CDR1 SGHTA and CDR2 FQGNSA. The CDR3 has 13 amino acids. This chain's CDR3 is CASSNTGGETQYF. The CDR3 DNA, read in part, is TGTGCCAGCAGCAATACAGGGGGAGAGACG.